Given below is one T cell receptor beta chain in context. By share, this clonotype ranks as large (0.1 to 1%). Its antigen is currently not known. Base qualities are not provided; no much larger clone lies one nucleotide away. The source of the sample is a study of T cell repertoires in aging, cancer and after chemotherapy (dated by TCRdb to between 2017 and 2020). For the wider study: Donors were distributed across six age groups ranging from 30 or younger to 70 or older, with at least three individuals included per group. In the solid tumor group, the paired samples taken before and after chemotherapy came from patients with brain tumors (glioblastoma) who were receiving therapy based on temozolomide. Roughly 10 million TCR reads were contained in the full dataset. The study profiled peripheral blood TCR beta repertoires from healthy donors and cancer patients to examine immunoaging and T cell reconstitution after chemotherapy. The cohort comprised 200 to 250 cancer patients, over 90 with hematological and 124 with solid cancers, plus 95 healthy donors as a reference group.

The research as a whole found: The authors noted that the repertoire data do not allow conclusions about immunological memory after chemotherapy. Compared with age-matched healthy donors, untreated patients with hematological or solid cancers had significantly lower TCR diversity and higher clonality in blood. Median generation probability increased over the chemotherapy interval in both cancer cohorts, suggesting repertoire reconstitution through rebound thymic output. In healthy donors, the drop in TCR diversity with age came mainly from a loss of richness, whereas in cancer patients a loss of evenness also played a part.

Multiplex touch-down PCR with a mixed TRB-A/B primer pool was used to amplify rearranged TRB sequences covering the V, D and J segments. Illumina adapters and sample indices were attached to the amplicons through two consecutive PCR reactions run with Phusion HS II polymerase. The amplicons were purified from gel with the NucleoSpin Gel and PCR Clean-up kit and then assessed with Qubit and an Agilent 2100 Bioanalyzer. The libraries were sequenced on an Illumina MiSeq with 600-cycle, single-indexed, paired-end runs. Processing in the source paper ran as follows. TRB sequences were processed with MiXCR versions 2.12 and 3.0.5. Each unique CDR3 nucleotide sequence was treated as one clone, and only productive sequences with two or more reads were kept. The repertoire metrics were Shannon diversity, evenness, clonality (defined as one minus evenness), and alpha-parameterized diversity profiles covering alpha 0 to 5. The IGoR algorithm was used to calculate generation probabilities for clones in the paired samples taken before and after chemotherapy. Using fastp trimming at Q25 and MiXCR clonotype assembly, TCRdb reanalyzed the public sequencing data and kept in-frame beta chains. When rows share a CDR3 protein, they turn into one entry using the most common DNA and genes. The V and J calls and clone size come from TCRdb's table, not from the authors' own analysis. The sample includes around 1,200 distinct CDR3 sequences, with around a quarter observed a single time. The leading ten clones occupy under 30% of the sample.

TCR beta rearrangements were amplified from genomic DNA extracted from peripheral blood rather than from sorted cells or RNA. This receptor was identified in a human donor with a solid tumor. The donor label of this sample is uncertain. Source material: blood.

CDR3 region: CAWSVSAISYTF. The base sequence is TGTGCCTGGAGTGTTTCTGCTATCAGCTACACCTTC. Recombination connected TRBV30 to TRBJ1-2; too little of a D gene remains to name it. The CDR3 measures 12 amino acids from cysteine to phenylalanine. The retained sequence is limited to the CDR3, 36 bases, with the frame set at the first base. CDR1 GTSNPN and CDR2 SVGIG are derived from the germline V gene (reference sequence). Trimming removed 0 bases from V and 9 bases from J, leaving 11 bases between the germline ends.